This T cell receptor (beta chain) was captured in a study of hypomethylating agent response in myelodysplastic syndrome (dated by TCRdb to about 2021). Background on the whole study: The hypomethylating agent given was azacitidine in 8 of 11 patients and decitabine in 3 of 11 patients. The most frequent mutation was TET2, found in 5 of 11 patients. Complete response or hematologic improvement was achieved by six patients, and five patients were classified as non-responders. Complete response or hematologic improvement counted as response, and patients meeting neither criterion were classed as non-responders. On average the patients were approximately 67 +/- 5.9 years old, and a diploid cytogenetic profile was seen most often. The cohort was composed of ten or so male and a couple of female myelodysplastic syndrome patients. Beyond this particular receptor, the publication reports: The cohort was small, with only about 11 patients analyzed. The healthy control donors were not matched in age to the MDS patients, and this mismatch could have affected the comparison between MDS and healthy donors. Richness, rarefaction diversity and clonality did not change significantly after hypomethylating agent treatment, across all patients or within response groups. Novel clonotypes were found to emerge more often in responders, whereas more contracted clonotypes were observed in non-responders after treatment. A possible recognition of novel MDS antigens by the shared GLIPH2 clusters was not confirmed and needs experimental validation.

The receptor library was made with the immunoSEQ multiplex PCR assay. Each sample was run at survey resolution as two replicates of approximately 200 ng apiece, for a total of roughly 400 ng of DNA. Rearranged TCRB sequences in genomic DNA were detected with the hsTCRB kit using multiplex PCR primers targeting V and J genes. In the first PCR, the CDR3 region was amplified for 31 cycles with the QIAGEN Multiplex PCR Kit. An 8-cycle second PCR added sample barcodes and Illumina adapters to each replicate. Pooled libraries were quantified using a QuantStudio 6 and the KAPA library quantification kit. Approximately 16 pM of pooled libraries was sequenced on an Illumina MiSeq using 156-cycle single-end reads and a 15-cycle index read. Processing in the source paper ran as follows. Of 180,000 or so unique clonotypes, more than 1.5% were flagged by VDJdb annotation as previously reported viral-epitope-specific clonotypes. Raw reads were processed by the immunoSEQ Data Assistant and immunoSEQ Analyzer into normalized, annotated TCRB repertoires. Clonotype analysis used the immunarch R package version 0.6.5 and BioAnalyzer. Before richness was estimated, every repertoire was downsampled to the clone count of the smallest repertoire. Fisher's exact tests classified clonotypes as expanded, contracted or novel, with novel meaning zero frequency before treatment. GLIPH2 clustered significantly changed CDR3 beta sequences using simulation_depth=1000 and kmer_min_depth=3, excluding CDR3s shorter than five residues. This is the immuneACCESS table as TCRdb keeps it, with only in-frame sequences that have V and J called. A part of the clones is gone; compared with another copy, unresolved V genes explain less than half, and the rest is unexplained. The V and J calls and the clone size are those of that table, but D and trimming were determined from the DNA. This sample lists over 8,000 clones; 83% were detected once. The ten largest make up 4% to 4.5% of the sample.

On this clone: Its specific antigen is unknown. Qualities for individual bases were not recorded, and no much larger clone is one base off.

T-cell subsets were not sorted, so the analysis was performed on bulk bone marrow. Bone marrow from ten to eleven myelodysplastic syndrome patients, collected before and after hypomethylating agent therapy, underwent immunosequencing of the TCR beta CDR3 regions. Each patient contributed a baseline bone marrow plus two to three bone marrows at different post-treatment timepoints for longitudinal repertoire tracking. Whole bone marrow served as the source for genomic DNA extraction, with DNA quality checked using TapeStation, NanoDrop OneC and PicoGreen assays. A distance of 8 bases separates the germline ends of V and J, which lose 8 bases and 1 base respectively. CDR1 and CDR2 (MNHEY, SMNVEV) derive from the germline V gene (reference sequence). CDR3 length: 13 amino acids, cysteine to phenylalanine. The entry retains the CDR3 DNA only, 39 bases that are in frame from base 1.

The chain is made from TRBV27 and TRBJ2-2, with TRBD2 tentatively as D gene (6 bases match). The receptor was isolated from a human donor with myelodysplastic syndrome. Sequenced here: bone marrow, sampled before or after starting hypomethylating agent treatment for myelodysplastic syndrome (not recorded which). The CDR3 is CASGTENTGELFF. The DNA sequence reads TGTGCCAGCGGGACTGAGAACACCGGGGAGCTGTTTTTT.